The 9 T cell receptor beta chains below come from one sample, sequenced in a study of shared clonotypes between healthy human individuals. Sequencing was performed with immunoSEQ multiplex PCR; in TCRdb, only in-frame clones are kept and a portion is missing. The data hold millions of clones, with roughly 95% observed a single time. Source material: naive CD4+ T cells sorted from blood. Subset in this sample: CD45RA+ positively selected. Source of these receptors: a man younger than 35 in good health.

This chain uses TRBV19 with TRBJ1-5, with 7 bases identical to TRBD1. Germline lookup yields CDR1 LNHDA and CDR2 SQIVND (reference sequence). Losses at the gene ends were 7 bases for V and 7 bases for J; bases not matched to a gene: 10. This CDR3 is 14 amino acids long. The CDR3 DNA reads TGTGCCAGTAACGATCCGGGACAGTTACAGCCCCAGCATTTT. Amino acids: CASNDPGQLQPQHF.

This clone was picked up a small number of times. V usage is TRBV27 and J usage is TRBJ2-7; TRBD1 agrees at 8 bases. Trimming took 5 bases from V and 1 from J; bases not matched to a gene: 10. Germline V lookup: CDR1 MNHEY, CDR2 SMNVEV (reference sequence). This CDR3 has 16 residues. DNA for the CDR3: TGTGCCAGCAGTGCCCGCCGGGACAGGAGTTCCTACGAGCAGTACTTC. This sequence encodes CASSARRDRSSYEQYF.

The V and J genes are TRBV5-4 and TRBJ2-1; tentative D call: TRBD1 (7 bases). Germline-derived CDR1 and CDR2 are SGHNT and YYREEE (reference sequence). V was trimmed by 0 bases and J by 5 bases, leaving 12 bases between them. CDR3 length: 15 amino acids. Written as DNA, the CDR3 is TGTGCCAGCAGCTTGGGGACAGGAGGGAACAATGAGCAGTTCTTC. Translated: CASSLGTGGNNEQFF.

The chain carries TRBV11-2 and TRBJ1-3; D possibly corresponds to TRBD1 (5 bases). V was cut by 3 bases and J by 0 bases, with 15 bases left in between. Germline-derived CDR1 and CDR2 are SGHAT and FQNNGV. CDR3 length equals 17 residues. The CDR3 loop is CASSFRDFLSSGNTIYF. The CDR3 DNA is TGTGCCAGCAGCTTCCGGGACTTCCTGAGCTCTGGAAACACCATATATTTT.

As regards this clone: Within the sample, other DNA sequences also encode this same CDR3. The rearrangement joins TRBV28 to TRBJ1-1; D gene uncertain. Germline assignment: CDR1 MDHEN and CDR2 SYDVKM. The CDR3 runs to 13 residues. V was cut by 6 bases and J by 1 base, with 9 bases left in between. Written as DNA, the CDR3 is TGTGCCAGCAGCCGGGGAGCGAACACTGAAGCTTTCTTT. Protein sequence: CASSRGANTEAFF. Combining the CDR3 with reference TRBV28 and TRBJ1-1 gives the whole variable domain DVKVTQSSRYLVKRTGEKVFLECVQDMDHENMFWYRQDPGLGLRLIYFSYDVKMKEKGDIPEGYSVSREKKERFSLILESASTNQTSMYLCASSRGANTEAFFGQGTRLTVV.

This chain uses TRBV18 with TRBJ2-7, with unresolved D. Germline V gene data show CDR1 as KGHSH and CDR2 as LQKENI. This CDR3 has 14 amino acids. The V gene lost 0 bases and the J gene lost 3 bases, with 9 bases spanning the gap. CDR3 residues: CASSPPSGDYEQYF. Written as DNA, the CDR3 is TGTGCCAGCTCACCACCCTCAGGAGACTACGAGCAGTACTTC.

The chain couples TRBV30 to TRBJ1-4; tentative D call: TRBD1 (6 bases). Germline V gene lookup returns CDR1 GTSNPN and CDR2 SVGIG (reference sequence). The V gene lost 2 bases and the J gene lost 3 bases, with 13 bases spanning the gap. This CDR3 has 15 amino acids. CDR3 coding DNA: TGTGCCTGGAGTACAGGGTTGGGGGCTAATGAAAAACTGTTTTTT. Residues: CAWSTGLGANEKLFF.

This chain connects TRBV11-2 to TRBJ1-6; D is unclear. CDR3 length: 16 amino acids. CDR1 is SGHAT, CDR2 FQNNGV, per germline. The V end was cut by 1 base, the J end by 0 bases, with 7 bases between. CDR3 loop: CASSLGRSSYNSPLHF. In DNA, the CDR3 is TGTGCCAGCAGCTTAGGCAGGAGCTCCTATAATTCACCCCTCCACTTT.

This sequence joins TRBV18 and TRBJ1-5; D may be TRBD1 (6 bases). From germline, CDR1 is KGHSH and CDR2 LQKENI. The CDR3 spans 15 residues. Trimming stripped 3 bases from V and 5 bases from J, with 14 bases between. In DNA, the CDR3 is TGTGCCAGCTCACCCCTCGGGGCAGGGGATCAGCCCCAGCATTTT. It is translated as CASSPLGAGDQPQHF.